This is a list of T cell receptor beta chains from one sample in a study of T-cell memory formation after mild COVID-19. MiXCR, applied by TCRdb to the 5' RACE reads, yields one record per CDR3 protein. The data hold about 410,000 distinct CDR3 sequences, with 20% to 30% observed a single time. Source material: PBMCs or a T cell subset sorted from them (not recorded which). The receptors originated from an adult woman who had mild COVID-19 (a few samples of this study predate the infection). Cell type and time point are not known. The CDR3 runs from the conserved cysteine through the conserved F or W. The D gene is left open where the match is weak. Expanded clones get a size class; other rows say once, few or many, or leave the size out.

v_gene	d_gene	j_gene	abundance	CDR3aa	CDR3nt
TRBV5-4	NA	TRBJ1-2	few	CASSLVGAQFSYGYTF	TGTGCCAGCAGCTTGGTAGGGGCGCAGTTTAGCTATGGCTACACCTTC
TRBV6-2/TRBV6-3	NA	TRBJ1-1	few	CASSFIGAWNTEAFF	TGTGCCAGCAGCTTCATTGGGGCCTGGAACACTGAAGCTTTCTTT
TRBV6-6	TRBD1	TRBJ1-5	NA	CASSYRGQDNQPQHF	TGTGCCAGCAGTTATAGAGGACAGGATAATCAGCCCCAGCATTTT
TRBV27	TRBD1	TRBJ2-7	many	CASRGFQGAYEQYF	TGTGCCAGCAGGGGATTCCAGGGGGCTTACGAGCAGTACTTC
TRBV21-1	NA	TRBJ2-1	few	CASSKAGELAAEKNEQFF	TGTGCCAGCAGCAAAGCTGGGGAACTAGCGGCCGAAAAAAATGAGCAGTTCTTC
TRBV7-3	TRBD2	TRBJ2-1	NA	CASSPRLARGGRDEQFF	TGTGCCAGCAGCCCCAGGCTAGCGCGGGGGGGCCGGGATGAGCAGTTCTTC
TRBV12-3/TRBV12-4	TRBD1	TRBJ1-2	NA	CASSFSRGGGYTF	TGTGCCAGCAGTTTCTCCAGAGGGGGCGGCTACACCTTC
TRBV7-9	NA	TRBJ1-2	few	CASSSGANYGYTF	TGTGCCAGCAGCTCGGGGGCTAACTATGGCTACACCTTC
TRBV6-5	NA	TRBJ2-6	NA	CASSLQVTTGANVLTF	TGTGCCAGCAGTTTACAGGTTACCACTGGGGCCAACGTCCTGACTTTC
TRBV29-1	TRBD2	TRBJ2-7	few	CSVQPREGEQYF	TGCAGCGTTCAGCCCAGGGAGGGCGAGCAGTACTTC
TRBV9	NA	TRBJ1-2	NA	CASSVEQGFYGYTF	TGTGCCAGCAGCGTAGAACAGGGTTTCTATGGCTACACCTTC
TRBV20-1	NA	TRBJ2-7	few	CSAGTLHEQYF	TGCAGTGCCGGGACACTCCACGAGCAGTACTTC
TRBV7-2	TRBD2	TRBJ2-1	NA	CASSSPGTSGYNEQFF	TGTGCCAGCAGCTCCCCCGGGACTAGCGGCTACAATGAGCAGTTCTTC